These T cell receptor beta chains were read from a single sample in a study of cytomegalovirus exposure and HLA in healthy donors. Method: immunoSEQ multiplex PCR; TCRdb's copy keeps in-frame clones and lacks some. This sample carries 250,000 or so clones, 80% to 95% of them seen once, and the ten largest clones take about 1.7%. Material for sequencing was PBMCs. These receptors came from a girl between 2 and 10 years old in good health and CMV-seronegative. Both conserved end residues are part of each CDR3. The order of the fields is V gene, J gene, clone size, D gene, CDR3 protein, CDR3 DNA. The D gene is left open where the match is weak. Clone size is given for some rows only: seen once, a few or many times, or a class if the clone is expanded.

TRBV29-1	TRBJ2-1	NA	NA	CSVVRNNEQFF	TGCAGCGTTGTCAGAAACAATGAGCAGTTCTTC
TRBV18	TRBJ1-1	NA	NA	CASSALETNTEAFF	TGTGCCAGCTCGGCTCTAGAGACGAACACTGAAGCTTTCTTT
TRBV5-1	TRBJ2-2	few	NA	CASGAQGSGELFF	TGCGCCAGCGGGGCGCAGGGTTCCGGGGAGCTGTTTTTT
TRBV27	TRBJ2-1	NA	NA	CASTTFSSGPYNEQFF	TGTGCCAGCACCACCTTTAGTAGCGGCCCTTACAATGAGCAGTTCTTC
TRBV6-5	TRBJ2-1	NA	TRBD1	CASSYPGQGSEQFF	TGTGCCAGCAGTTACCCGGGACAGGGTTCGGAGCAGTTCTTC
TRBV6-1	TRBJ1-5	NA	TRBD1	CASSDGQGDHQPQHF	TGTGCCAGCAGTGACGGACAGGGGGATCATCAGCCCCAGCATTTT
TRBV25-1	TRBJ2-1	NA	TRBD1	CASSGDRGPAYNEQFF	TGTGCCAGCAGTGGGGACAGGGGGCCCGCCTACAATGAGCAGTTCTTC
TRBV9	TRBJ1-5	NA	NA	CASSSDGGLNQPQHF	TGTGCCAGCAGCTCCGACGGGGGACTCAACCAGCCCCAGCATTTT
TRBV29-1	TRBJ1-1	NA	NA	CSVEDARGKAFF	TGCAGCGTTGAAGATGCAAGGGGCAAAGCTTTCTTT
TRBV27	TRBJ2-1	NA	NA	CASSPVAPTYESSYNEQFF	TGTGCCAGCAGCCCCGTTGCTCCCACCTATGAAAGCTCCTACAATGAGCAGTTCTTC
TRBV6-5	TRBJ2-3	NA	TRBD2	CASFSGRGDTQYF	TGTGCCAGCTTTTCAGGGAGGGGAGATACGCAGTATTTT
TRBV29-1	TRBJ2-1	NA	TRBD1	CSVGGGSKVDNEQFF	TGCAGCGTTGGAGGGGGCTCGAAGGTTGACAATGAGCAGTTCTTC
TRBV29-1	TRBJ2-1	NA	NA	CSVEDRSYNEQFF	TGCAGCGTTGAAGACCGTTCCTACAATGAGCAGTTCTTC
TRBV7-2	TRBJ1-2	NA	NA	CASSLAPQATDGYTF	TGTGCCAGCAGCTTAGCCCCACAGGCCACAGATGGCTACACCTTC
TRBV9	TRBJ2-3	NA	NA	CASSGPRADTQYF	TGTGCCAGCAGCGGGCCCAGGGCAGATACGCAGTATTTT
TRBV5-1	TRBJ2-7	NA	NA	CASSSLGVGENEQYF	TGCGCCAGCAGTTCCCTAGGCGTTGGGGAGAACGAGCAGTACTTC
TRBV6-1	TRBJ2-1	NA	TRBD2	CASSESLLAGRRAEQFF	TGTGCCAGCAGTGAATCACTACTAGCGGGTAGAAGGGCTGAGCAGTTCTTC
TRBV5-1	TRBJ2-7	NA	TRBD2	CASSFGVETSPTSSYEQYF	TGCGCCAGCAGCTTTGGGGTAGAGACATCCCCGACTAGCAGCTACGAGCAGTACTTC
TRBV7-9	TRBJ1-5	NA	NA	CASSLAGDNQPQHF	TGTGCCAGCAGCTTAGCAGGGGACAATCAGCCCCAGCATTTT
TRBV27	TRBJ2-3	NA	TRBD2	CASSLGTSLSTDTQYF	TGTGCCAGCAGTTTGGGGACTAGTCTTTCCACAGATACGCAGTATTTT
TRBV15	TRBJ1-5	NA	NA	CATSYRDSNQPQHF	TGTGCCACCAGCTACAGGGACAGCAATCAGCCCCAGCATTTT
TRBV7-2	TRBJ2-1	NA	NA	CASSPDYRSYNEQFF	TGTGCCAGCAGCCCAGACTACCGTTCCTACAATGAGCAGTTCTTC
TRBV2	TRBJ2-6	once	TRBD2	CASSEALRGVGANVLTF	TGTGCCAGCAGTGAAGCGCTTCGGGGGGTCGGGGCCAACGTCCTGACTTTC
TRBV27	TRBJ1-2	NA	NA	CASSSATPLQPGGYTF	TGTGCCAGCAGTTCCGCGACGCCGTTACAGCCGGGGGGCTACACCTTC
TRBV6-1	TRBJ2-5	once	TRBD1	CASSTYRGPEETQYF	TGTGCCAGCAGTACCTACAGGGGGCCGGAGGAGACCCAGTACTTC
TRBV2	TRBJ1-2	NA	TRBD1	CASSEGQNYGYTF	TGTGCCAGCAGTGAGGGACAGAACTATGGCTACACCTTC
TRBV27	TRBJ2-3	NA	NA	CASSPLNTDTQYF	TGTGCCAGCAGTCCCTTAAACACAGATACGCAGTATTTT
TRBV9	TRBJ2-7	NA	NA	CASSVAPGSSYEQYF	TGTGCCAGCAGCGTAGCGCCGGGGAGCTCCTACGAGCAGTACTTC
TRBV6-6	TRBJ1-2	NA	NA	CASSYSTQHDYTF	TGTGCCAGCAGTTACTCCACCCAACACGACTACACCTTC
TRBV30	TRBJ2-7	NA	NA	CAWSRAGMGYF	TGTGCCTGGAGTCGGGCAGGGATGGGTTACTTC